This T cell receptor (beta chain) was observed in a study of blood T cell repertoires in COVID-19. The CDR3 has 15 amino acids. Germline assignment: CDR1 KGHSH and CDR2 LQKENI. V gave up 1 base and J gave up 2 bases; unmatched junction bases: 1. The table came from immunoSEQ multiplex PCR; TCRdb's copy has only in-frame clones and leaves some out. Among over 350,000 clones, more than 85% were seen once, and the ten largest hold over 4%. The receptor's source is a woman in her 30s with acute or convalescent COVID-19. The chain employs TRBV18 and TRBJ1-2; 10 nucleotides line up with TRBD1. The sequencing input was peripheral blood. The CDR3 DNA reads TGTGCCAGCTCACCACAGGGACAGGGGAACTATGGCTACACCTTC. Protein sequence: CASSPQGQGNYGYTF.